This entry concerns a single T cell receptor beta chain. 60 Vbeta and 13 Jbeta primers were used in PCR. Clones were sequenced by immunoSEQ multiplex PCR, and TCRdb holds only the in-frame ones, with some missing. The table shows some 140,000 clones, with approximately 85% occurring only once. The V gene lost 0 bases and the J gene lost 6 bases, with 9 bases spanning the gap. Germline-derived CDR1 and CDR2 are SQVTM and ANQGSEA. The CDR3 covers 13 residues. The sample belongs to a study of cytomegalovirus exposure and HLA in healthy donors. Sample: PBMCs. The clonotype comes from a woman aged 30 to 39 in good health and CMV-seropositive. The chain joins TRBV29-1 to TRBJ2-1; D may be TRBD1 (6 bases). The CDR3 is CSVEDRTANEQFF. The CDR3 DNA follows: TGCAGCGTTGAAGATCGGACAGCCAATGAGCAGTTCTTC.